The 31 T cell receptor beta chains below all came from one sample that was sequenced in a study of blood T cell repertoires in COVID-19. Assay used: immunoSEQ multiplex PCR; TCRdb lists only in-frame clones, some missing. This table holds over 100,000 clones, roughly 92% found once. Sample: peripheral blood. All receptors derive from a woman aged 50 to 60 with COVID-19, enrolled during active disease.

CDR3 in amino acids: CASGSRIGSYEQYF. Written as DNA, the CDR3 is TGTGCCAGCGGGTCCAGGATTGGGTCCTACGAGCAGTACTTC. The rearrangement uses TRBV28 and TRBJ2-7, with no clear D. The V end was cut by 8 bases, the J end by 1 base, with 15 bases between. Germline V CDR1 and CDR2: MDHEN, SYDVKM. The CDR3 is 14 residues long. Full variable domain (outside the CDR3, taken from reference TRBV28 and TRBJ2-7): DVKVTQSSRYLVKRTGEKVFLECVQDMDHENMFWYRQDPGLGLRLIYFSYDVKMKEKGDIPEGYSVSREKKERFSLILESASTNQTSMYLCASGSRIGSYEQYFGPGTRLTVT.

J is TRBJ1-1 and V is TRBV19; a weak D match, TRBD1 (6 bases). CDR3 length equals 11 residues. V was shortened by 7 bases and J by 3 bases, with 6 bases between the two germline ends. CDR1 is LNHDA, CDR2 SQIVND, per germline (reference sequence). DNA for the CDR3: TGTGCCAGTAAGGGGGACACTGAAGCTTTCTTT. Protein sequence: CASKGDTEAFF.

J is TRBJ2-3 and V is TRBV4-1; 10 bases match TRBD2. The CDR3 loop spans 19 amino acids. Germline V gene data show CDR1 as MGHRA and CDR2 as YSYEKL. Trimming at V came to 0 bases and at J to 8 bases, leaving 17 bases not matched to a gene. The CDR3 sequence: CASSQDEPPSGGLRGTQYF. DNA for the CDR3: TGCGCCAGCAGCCAAGATGAACCCCCTAGCGGGGGCCTCCGCGGTACGCAGTATTTT.

The chain carries TRBV11-2 and TRBJ2-1; D not certain. Trimming took 2 bases from V and 0 from J, leaving 8 bases between them. CDR1 and CDR2 from the germline V gene are SGHAT and FQNNGV. The CDR3 is 15 residues long. CDR3 in DNA: TGTGCCAGCAGCTTATCAGCTAGCTCCTACAATGAGCAGTTCTTC. Translating gives CASSLSASSYNEQFF.

The chain has TRBV7-2 and TRBJ2-2; D possibly corresponds to TRBD2 (7 bases). Germline CDR1 SGHTA, CDR2 FQGNSA. The CDR3 runs 15 residues. V lost 1 base and J 4 bases, leaving 10 bases between the germline ends. CDR3 loop: CASSLGGGSTGELFF. CDR3 DNA: TGTGCCAGCAGCTTAGGCGGGGGCAGCACCGGGGAGCTGTTTTTT.

V is TRBV18 and J is TRBJ1-1; D uncertain. Trimming cost V 1 base and J 1 base, with 13 bases left between them. There are 16 residues in the CDR3. Germline lookup yields CDR1 KGHSH and CDR2 LQKENI. For the CDR3, the DNA is TGTGCCAGCTCACCACTTAAATGGACTACGAACACTGAAGCTTTCTTT. Its translation: CASSPLKWTTNTEAFF.

This rearrangement joins TRBV12-5 to TRBJ1-1; a possible D gene is TRBD1 (6 bases). Deletions cut 5 bases from V and 3 bases from J, with 13 bases between. This CDR3 has 14 residues. Looked up from germline, CDR1 is LGHNT and CDR2 is FRNRAP. The CDR3: CASGVGGVDTEAFF. The CDR3 bases are TGTGCTAGTGGTGTAGGGGGAGTGGACACTGAAGCTTTCTTT.

The J gene is TRBJ1-5, the V gene TRBV19; tentative D call: TRBD1 (6 bases). V dropped 7 bases and J dropped 7 bases, with 17 bases sitting between them. The CDR3 contains 14 residues. Looked up from germline, CDR1 is LNHDA and CDR2 is SQIVND (reference sequence). This chain's CDR3 is CASKQGMVGQPQHF. The CDR3, as DNA: TGTGCCAGTAAGCAGGGGATGGTGGGGCAGCCCCAGCATTTT.

The chain couples TRBV30 to TRBJ1-2; unclear D gene. The CDR3 extends over 12 amino acids. V was trimmed by 3 bases and J by 2 bases, leaving 7 bases between them. CDR1 is GTSNPN, CDR2 SVGIG, per germline (reference sequence). CDR3 sequence reads: CAWREFNYGYTF. DNA of the CDR3: TGTGCCTGGAGGGAGTTCAACTATGGCTACACCTTC. Filled out from reference TRBV30 and TRBJ1-2, the complete variable domain reads SQTIHQWPATLVQPVGSPLSLECTVEGTSNPNLYWYRQAAGRGLQLLFYSVGIGQISSEVPQNLSASRPQDRQFILSSKKLLLSDSGFYLCAWREFNYGYTFGSGTRLTVV.

J is TRBJ2-2 and V is TRBV19, with 8 bases fitting TRBD2. The CDR3 length is 16 residues. J lost 5 bases, V lost 3 bases, and 8 bases had no gene match. Germline CDR1 is LNHDA and CDR2 is SQIVND (reference sequence). The CDR3 spells CASSILRGAETGELFF. The CDR3 nucleotides are TGTGCCAGTAGTATTCTGCGGGGGGCCGAGACCGGGGAGCTGTTTTTT.

The genes are TRBV2 and TRBJ1-2; 10 bases are shared with TRBD1. This CDR3 is 14 amino acids long. Germline loops: CDR1 SNHLY, CDR2 FYNNEI. Germline trimming cut 6 bases from V and 8 bases from J; bases unmatched to any gene: 9. The CDR3 reads CASRVDRGPGGYTF. The DNA for the CDR3 is TGTGCCAGCAGGGTCGACAGGGGGCCAGGGGGCTACACCTTC.

The chain joins TRBV19 to TRBJ1-2, with TRBD1 matching 10 bases. This CDR3 has 15 residues. CDR1 is LNHDA and CDR2 is SQIVND in the germline V gene (reference sequence). Trimming took 6 bases from V and 4 from J; bases not matched to a gene: 8. The CDR3 DNA reads as TGTGCCAGTAGGGGTCCCGGGACAGGGGCCTATGGCTACACCTTC. Protein sequence: CASRGPGTGAYGYTF.

The rearrangement links TRBV4-1 to TRBJ1-1, with D possibly matching TRBD1 (5 bases). The CDR3 is 14 residues long. The V end was cut by 1 base, the J end by 5 bases, with 11 bases between. Germline V CDR1 and CDR2: MGHRA, YSYEKL. The CDR3 bases are TGCGCCAGCAGCCAAGGGGGGGGAGGAACTGAAGCTTTCTTT. Translating it yields CASSQGGGGTEAFF.

The table lists this clone with a count of one. J is TRBJ1-2 and V is TRBV5-1; TRBD1 matches at 7 bases. V shed 4 bases, J shed 1 base, and the junction held 4 bases outside the gene matches. The CDR3 length is 14 residues. Germline V CDR1 and CDR2: SGHRS, YFSETQ. The CDR3 bases are TGCGCCAGCAGCCACGGGGACAGTAACTATGGCTACACCTTC. Protein: CASSHGDSNYGYTF.

This chain connects TRBV6-6 to TRBJ1-3, with TRBD1 identical over 8 bases. After removal of 5 bases from V and 4 bases from J, the junction contained 13 bases not matched to a gene. The CDR3 is 17 amino acids. Germline loops: CDR1 MNHNY, CDR2 SVGAGI (reference sequence). The CDR3 region has the DNA TGTGCCAGCAGTCTCAACCCCAGGGGGCGTTCCGGAAACACCATATATTTT. It is translated as CASSLNPRGRSGNTIYF.

This sequence joins TRBV5-1 and TRBJ2-2, with 8 bases identical to TRBD1. V gave up 2 bases and J gave up 5 bases; unmatched junction bases: 2. Germline CDR1 SGHRS, CDR2 YFSETQ. This CDR3 comprises 14 residues. The CDR3 reads CASSFRDRTGELFF. The CDR3 region has the DNA TGCGCCAGCAGCTTCCGGGACAGGACCGGGGAGCTGTTTTTT.

This sequence joins TRBV10-2 and TRBJ1-2; D uncertain. Trimming removed 8 bases at V and 1 base at J, with 8 bases between. Germline V gene sequence: CDR1 WSHSY, CDR2 SAAADI. This CDR3 is built from 12 residues. CDR3 amino acids: CASGAFNYGYTF. The CDR3, as DNA: TGCGCCAGCGGTGCCTTTAACTATGGCTACACCTTC.

This chain links TRBV6-6 with TRBJ1-3, with D perhaps TRBD1 (5 bases). The CDR3 extends over 13 amino acids. V lost 10 bases and J lost 0, with 10 bases in between. Looked up from germline, CDR1 is MNHNY and CDR2 is SVGAGI (reference sequence). The CDR3 sequence: CATQQGSGNTIYF. The CDR3 DNA follows: TGTGCCACTCAGCAGGGCTCTGGAAACACCATATATTTT.

CDR3 DNA sequence: TGTGCCAGTGCACCTCAGACAGTTTCTGGAAACACCATATATTTT. As protein: CASAPQTVSGNTIYF. The V call is TRBV2, the J call TRBJ1-3; D may be TRBD1 (5 bases). The germline gives CDR1 SNHLY, CDR2 FYNNEI. The V end was cut by 9 bases, the J end by 1 base, with 16 bases between. The length of the CDR3 is 15 residues.

This clone was picked up one time. The J gene is TRBJ1-2, the V gene TRBV14, with a weak D call TRBD1 (5 bases). Trimming pared 1 base from V and 6 bases from J, leaving 12 bases between. Germline V lookup: CDR1 SGHDN, CDR2 FVKESK. The CDR3 runs 14 residues. The CDR3 spells CASSQAQGWDGYTF. CDR3 DNA sequence: TGTGCCAGCAGCCAAGCTCAGGGTTGGGATGGCTACACCTTC.

The rearrangement joins TRBV2 to TRBJ1-4; D gene uncertain. The CDR3 consists of 15 residues. The germline CDR1 and CDR2 sequences are SNHLY and FYNNEI. Trimming took off 6 bases at V and 3 bases at J, with 14 bases between the two ends. CDR3 loop: CASRWAVGANEKLFF. CDR3 nucleotide sequence: TGTGCCAGCAGATGGGCCGTCGGGGCTAATGAAAAACTGTTTTTT.

This chain connects TRBV29-1 to TRBJ1-1; 7 bases fit TRBD1. Trimming at V came to 7 bases and at J to 8 bases, leaving 10 bases not matched to a gene. This CDR3 contains 12 residues. Germline CDR1 and CDR2: SQVTM and ANQGSEA. Here the CDR3 reads CSARFWTGEAFF. CDR3 coding DNA: TGCAGCGCGAGGTTTTGGACAGGAGAAGCTTTCTTT.

This chain uses TRBV9 with TRBJ2-7; 10 positions agree with TRBD1. There are 15 residues in the CDR3. Germline-derived CDR1 and CDR2 are SGDLS and YYNGEE. After removal of 3 bases from V and 1 base from J, the junction contained 4 bases not matched to a gene. This CDR3 is CASSEGQGTSYEQYF. The CDR3 DNA is TGTGCCAGCAGCGAGGGACAGGGGACTTCCTACGAGCAGTACTTC. The full variable domain, with the rest looked up from reference TRBV9 and TRBJ2-7, is DSGVTQTPKHLITATGQRVTLRCSPRSGDLSVYWYQQSLDQGLQFLIQYYNGEERAKGNILERFSAQQFPDLHSELNLSSLELGDSALYFCASSEGQGTSYEQYFGPGTRLTVT.

The V gene is TRBV5-8, the J gene TRBJ1-4, with D perhaps matching TRBD1 (5 bases). Germline assignment: CDR1 SGHTS and CDR2 YDEGEE. The V and J ends lost 0 bases and 8 bases respectively, with 11 bases between them. The CDR3 totals 14 residues. CDR3: CASSLVGVPEKLFF. The CDR3 nucleotides are TGTGCCAGCAGCTTGGTAGGGGTACCCGAAAAACTGTTTTTT.

The chain uses TRBV10-3 and TRBJ1-4; TRBD1 agrees at 9 bases. In germline, CDR1 is ENHRY, CDR2 SYGVKD. V lost 0 bases to trimming and J lost 7 bases; unmatched junction nucleotides: 3. The CDR3 extends over 15 amino acids. The CDR3: CAISESGTGSEKLFF. The DNA for the CDR3 is TGTGCCATCAGTGAGTCGGGGACAGGGAGTGAAAAACTGTTTTTT.

The rearrangement links TRBV10-1 to TRBJ2-3; tentative D call: TRBD2 (5 bases). The germline V gene has CDR1 WNHNN and CDR2 SYGVQD (reference sequence). The CDR3 sequence is 14 residues long. Deletions cut 2 bases from V and 1 base from J, with 7 bases between. This CDR3 reads CASSENGGTDTQYF. CDR3 DNA: TGCGCCAGCAGTGAGAACGGGGGCACAGATACGCAGTATTTT.

The chain links TRBV28 to TRBJ1-2; D perhaps matches TRBD1 (5 bases). CDR3 length: 14 amino acids. Germline assignment: CDR1 MDHEN and CDR2 SYDVKM. V lost 6 bases and J 6 bases, leaving 17 bases between the germline ends. The CDR3 region is CASRIPGRADGYTF. The CDR3 nucleotides read TGTGCCAGCAGGATCCCGGGCAGGGCGGATGGCTACACCTTC.

The chain combines TRBV27 with TRBJ2-2, with TRBD1 matching 9 bases. This CDR3 has 19 amino acids. Germline V gene lookup returns CDR1 MNHEY and CDR2 SMNVEV (reference sequence). V was clipped by 1 base and J by 0 bases; unmatched bases: 9. The CDR3 DNA reads as TGTGCCAGCAGTTTATGGGGGACAGGGTTAGATGCGAACACCGGGGAGCTGTTTTTT. Translated: CASSLWGTGLDANTGELFF.

This rearrangement joins TRBV11-2 to TRBJ2-1; TRBD1 agrees at 8 bases. The trim removed 1 base at V and 9 bases at J, leaving 5 bases unmatched. Germline loops: CDR1 SGHAT, CDR2 FQNNGV. The CDR3 is 14 amino acids. This CDR3 reads CASSLGQGIGEQFF. As DNA, the CDR3 is TGTGCCAGCAGCTTAGGACAGGGGATCGGTGAGCAGTTCTTC. Full variable domain (rest looked up from reference TRBV11-2 and TRBJ2-1): EAGVAQSPRYKIIEKRQSVAFWCNPISGHATLYWYQQILGQGPKLLIQFQNNGVVDDSQLPKDRFSAERLKGVDSTLKIQPAKLEDSAVYLCASSLGQGIGEQFFGPGTRLTVL.

The chain joins TRBV12-5 to TRBJ1-5; 7 bases align to TRBD1. The CDR3 is 18 amino acids. CDR1 and CDR2 from the germline V gene are LGHNT and FRNRAP. J gave up 6 bases and V 1 base, and 15 bases lay outside the gene matches. As DNA, the CDR3 is TGTGCTAGTGGTTTGGCCCCTCTATCTTTCGCAGGGGGTCAGCCCCAGCATTTT. Amino acids: CASGLAPLSFAGGQPQHF.

This clone occurred once. J is TRBJ2-3 and V is TRBV7-2; 12 bases are shared with TRBD1. CDR3 length: 16 amino acids. The ends lost 1 base at V and 9 bases at J; junction bases unmatched: 8. Germline values: CDR1 SGHTA, CDR2 FQGNSA. CDR3 DNA sequence: TGTGCCAGCAGCTTAGTGGGGGGACAGGGGGCTTCGACGCAGTATTTT. Translating gives CASSLVGGQGASTQYF.